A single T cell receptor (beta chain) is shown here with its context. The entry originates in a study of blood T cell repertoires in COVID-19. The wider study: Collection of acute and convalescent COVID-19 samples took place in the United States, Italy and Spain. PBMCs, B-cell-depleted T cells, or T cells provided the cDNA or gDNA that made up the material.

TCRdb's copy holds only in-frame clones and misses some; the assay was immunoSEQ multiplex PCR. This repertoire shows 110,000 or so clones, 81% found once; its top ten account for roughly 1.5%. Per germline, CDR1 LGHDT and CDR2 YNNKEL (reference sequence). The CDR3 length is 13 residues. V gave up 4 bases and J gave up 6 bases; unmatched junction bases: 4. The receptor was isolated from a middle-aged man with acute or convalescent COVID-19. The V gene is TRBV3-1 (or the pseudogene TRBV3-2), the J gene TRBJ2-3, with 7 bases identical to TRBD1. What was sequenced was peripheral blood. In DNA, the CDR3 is TGTGCCAGCAGCCTTAGAGGGGGCGATACGCAGTATTTT. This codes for CASSLRGGDTQYF.